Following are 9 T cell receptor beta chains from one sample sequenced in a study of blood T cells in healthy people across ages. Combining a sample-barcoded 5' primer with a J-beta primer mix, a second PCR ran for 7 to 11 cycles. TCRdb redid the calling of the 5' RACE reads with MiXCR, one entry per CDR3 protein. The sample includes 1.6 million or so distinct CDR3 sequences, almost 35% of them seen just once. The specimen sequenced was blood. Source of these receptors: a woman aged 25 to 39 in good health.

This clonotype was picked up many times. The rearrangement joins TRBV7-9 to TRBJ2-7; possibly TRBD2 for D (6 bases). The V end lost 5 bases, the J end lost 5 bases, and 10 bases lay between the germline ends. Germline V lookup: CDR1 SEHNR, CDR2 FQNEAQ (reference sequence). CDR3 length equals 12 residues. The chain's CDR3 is CASSGTSNEQYF. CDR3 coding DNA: TGTGCCAGCAGCGGAACTAGCAACGAGCAGTACTTC.

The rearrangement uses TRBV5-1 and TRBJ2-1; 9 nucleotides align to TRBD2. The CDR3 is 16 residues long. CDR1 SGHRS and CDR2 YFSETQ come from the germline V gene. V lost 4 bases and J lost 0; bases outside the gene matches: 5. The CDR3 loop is CASSPTSGVSYNEQFF. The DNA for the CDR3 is TGCGCCAGCAGCCCGACTAGCGGAGTCTCCTACAATGAGCAGTTCTTC.

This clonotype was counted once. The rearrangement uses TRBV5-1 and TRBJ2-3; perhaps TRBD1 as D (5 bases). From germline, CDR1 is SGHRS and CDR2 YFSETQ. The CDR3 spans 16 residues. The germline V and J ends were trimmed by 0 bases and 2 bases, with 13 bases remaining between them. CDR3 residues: CASSLEGQPHTDTQYF. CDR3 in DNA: TGCGCCAGCAGCTTGGAGGGGCAACCACACACAGATACGCAGTATTTT.

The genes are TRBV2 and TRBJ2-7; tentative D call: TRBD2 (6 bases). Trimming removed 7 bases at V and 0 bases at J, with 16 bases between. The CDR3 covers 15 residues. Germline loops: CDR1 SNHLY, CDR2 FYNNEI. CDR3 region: CASILTGLSSYEQYF. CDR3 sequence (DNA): TGTGCCAGCATTCTTACGGGACTTAGCTCCTACGAGCAGTACTTC.

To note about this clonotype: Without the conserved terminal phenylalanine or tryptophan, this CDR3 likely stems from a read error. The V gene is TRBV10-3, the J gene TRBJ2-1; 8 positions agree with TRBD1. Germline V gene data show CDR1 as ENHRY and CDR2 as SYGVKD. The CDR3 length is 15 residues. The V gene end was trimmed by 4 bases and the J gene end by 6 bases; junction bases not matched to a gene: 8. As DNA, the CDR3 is TGTGCCATCAGTGTGGGGACAGGTTCTGGCAATGAGCAGTTCTCC. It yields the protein CAISVGTGSGNEQFS.

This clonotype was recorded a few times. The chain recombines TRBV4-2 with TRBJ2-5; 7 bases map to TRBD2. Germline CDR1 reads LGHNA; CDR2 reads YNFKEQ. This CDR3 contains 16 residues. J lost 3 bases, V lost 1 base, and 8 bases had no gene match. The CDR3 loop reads CASSQAERGFEETQYF. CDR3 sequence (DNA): TGTGCCAGCAGCCAAGCGGAGCGGGGATTCGAAGAGACCCAGTACTTC.

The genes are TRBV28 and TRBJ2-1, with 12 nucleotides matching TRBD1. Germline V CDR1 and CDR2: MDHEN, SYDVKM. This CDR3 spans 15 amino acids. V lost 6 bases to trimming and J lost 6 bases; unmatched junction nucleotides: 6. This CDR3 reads CASSRRDRGLNEQFF. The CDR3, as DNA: TGTGCCAGCAGCCGCCGGGACAGGGGGCTCAATGAGCAGTTCTTC. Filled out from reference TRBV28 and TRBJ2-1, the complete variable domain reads DVKVTQSSRYLVKRTGEKVFLECVQDMDHENMFWYRQDPGLGLRLIYFSYDVKMKEKGDIPEGYSVSREKKERFSLILESASTNQTSMYLCASSRRDRGLNEQFFGPGTRLTVL.

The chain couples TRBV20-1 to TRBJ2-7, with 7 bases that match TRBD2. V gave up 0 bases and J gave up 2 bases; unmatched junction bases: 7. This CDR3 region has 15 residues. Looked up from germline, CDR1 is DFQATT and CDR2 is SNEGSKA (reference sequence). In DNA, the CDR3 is TGCAGTGCTAGAGATGTCCTAGCGGATGCCTACGAGCAGTACTTC. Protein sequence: CSARDVLADAYEQYF.

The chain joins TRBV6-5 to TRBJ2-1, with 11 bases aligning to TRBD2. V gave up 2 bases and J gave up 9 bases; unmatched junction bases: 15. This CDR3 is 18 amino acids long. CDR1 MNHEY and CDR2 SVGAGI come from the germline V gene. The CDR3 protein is CASSYAVVAGGLSGEQFF. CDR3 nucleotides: TGTGCCAGCAGTTACGCGGTCGTAGCGGGGGGGCTTTCGGGTGAGCAGTTCTTC.